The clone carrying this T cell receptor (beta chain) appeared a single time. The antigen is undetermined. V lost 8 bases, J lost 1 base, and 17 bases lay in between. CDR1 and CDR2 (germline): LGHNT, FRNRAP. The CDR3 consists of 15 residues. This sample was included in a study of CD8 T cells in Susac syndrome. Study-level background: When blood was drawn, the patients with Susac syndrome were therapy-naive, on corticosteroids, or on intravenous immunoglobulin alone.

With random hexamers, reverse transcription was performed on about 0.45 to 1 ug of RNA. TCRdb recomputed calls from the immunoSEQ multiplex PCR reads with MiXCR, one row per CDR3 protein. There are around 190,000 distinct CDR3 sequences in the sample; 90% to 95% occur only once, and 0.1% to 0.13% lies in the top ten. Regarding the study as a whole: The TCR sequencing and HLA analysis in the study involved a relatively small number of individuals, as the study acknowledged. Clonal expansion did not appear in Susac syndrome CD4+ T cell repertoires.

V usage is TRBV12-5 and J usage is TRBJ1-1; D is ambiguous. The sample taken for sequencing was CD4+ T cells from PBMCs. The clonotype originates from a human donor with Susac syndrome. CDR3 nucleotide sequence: TGTGCTAGTCTGCCGGAGGGCAGACAGAACACTGAAGCTTTCTTT. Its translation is CASLPEGRQNTEAFF.